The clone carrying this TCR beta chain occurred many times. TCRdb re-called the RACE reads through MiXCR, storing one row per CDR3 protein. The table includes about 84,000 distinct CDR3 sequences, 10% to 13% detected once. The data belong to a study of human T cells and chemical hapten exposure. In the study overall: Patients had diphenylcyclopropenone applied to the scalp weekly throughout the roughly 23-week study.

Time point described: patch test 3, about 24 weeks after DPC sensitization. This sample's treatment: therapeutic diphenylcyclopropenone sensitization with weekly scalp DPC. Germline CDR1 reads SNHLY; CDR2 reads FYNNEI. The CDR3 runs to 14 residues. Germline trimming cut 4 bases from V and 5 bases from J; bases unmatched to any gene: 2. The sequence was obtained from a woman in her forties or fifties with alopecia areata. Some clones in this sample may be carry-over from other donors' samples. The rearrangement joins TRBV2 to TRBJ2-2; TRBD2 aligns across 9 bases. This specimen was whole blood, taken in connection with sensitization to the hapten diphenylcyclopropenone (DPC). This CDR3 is CASSGTSGTGELFF. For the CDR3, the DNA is TGTGCCAGCAGTGGTACTAGCGGGACCGGGGAGCTGTTTTTT.